What follows are 23 T cell receptor beta chains derived from one specimen sequenced in a study of CD8+CD57+ T cells in acquired aplastic anemia. Genomic DNA acted as the template from which TCR beta VDJ combination and CDR3 sequence profiling were carried out. TCRdb re-derived calls from the reads in MiXCR, one entry per CDR3 protein. The top ten clones hold about 60% of a sample with roughly 220,000 distinct CDR3 sequences, over 55% of them seen once. The authors sequenced patients whose flow cytometry had shown CD8+CD57+ cell expansion. The sequenced material came from sorted CD4+, CD8+, or CD8+CD57+ T cells (not recorded which) from PBMCs. The receptors were sampled from a human donor with aplastic anemia.

The chain recombines TRBV6-1 with TRBJ2-7; D unclear. Trimming left V 2 bases short and J 3 bases short, with 2 bases between. The CDR3 has 11 amino acids. CDR1 and CDR2 (germline): MNHNS, SASEGT. The CDR3 DNA is TGTGCCAGCAGTGAATACTACGAGCAGTACTTC. Its protein is CASSEYYEQYF.

This clonotype was recorded once. V usage is TRBV5-1 and J usage is TRBJ2-1; tentative D call: TRBD1 (5 bases). CDR3 length equals 14 residues. V dropped 0 bases and J dropped 6 bases, with 10 bases sitting between them. Looked up from germline, CDR1 is SGHRS and CDR2 is YFSETQ. This chain's CDR3 is CASSLVRGLNEQFF. DNA for the CDR3: TGCGCCAGCAGCTTGGTTAGGGGTCTCAATGAGCAGTTCTTC.

This rearrangement joins TRBV12-3 or TRBV12-4 to TRBJ1-1, with no clear D. This CDR3 is 12 amino acids long. Deletions cut 6 bases from V and 9 bases from J, with 14 bases between. The CDR3 DNA follows: TGTGCCAGCAGCCCGAACCAGGAGCAAGCTTTCTTT. This gives the protein CASSPNQEQAFF.

The chain carries TRBV10-3 and TRBJ2-7, with a weak D call TRBD1 (5 bases). Trimming pared 11 bases from V and 0 bases from J, leaving 17 bases between. The CDR3 sequence is 14 residues long. CDR1 is ENHRY, CDR2 SYGVKD, per germline. CDR3 sequence reads: CAVMTAMSSYEQYF. CDR3 DNA: TGTGCCGTGATGACAGCCATGAGCTCCTACGAGCAGTACTTC.

This clonotype was seen at least ten times. J is TRBJ2-5 and V is TRBV6-5, with D maybe TRBD2 (5 bases). Germline V gene sequence: CDR1 MNHEY, CDR2 SVGAGI. The CDR3 is made up of 15 amino acids. V was pared by 7 bases and J by 4 bases, with 19 bases between. The CDR3 spells CASTTTPGLPETQYF. CDR3 in DNA: TGTGCCAGCACCACCACGCCTGGACTGCCAGAGACCCAGTACTTC.

The chain uses TRBV9 and TRBJ1-6, with D unresolved. CDR3 length: 13 residues. From germline, CDR1 is SGDLS and CDR2 YYNGEE. V lost 4 bases and J lost 6, with 8 bases in between. The CDR3 protein is CASSNGVNSPLHF. As DNA, the CDR3 is TGTGCCAGCAGCAATGGGGTTAATTCACCCCTCCACTTT.

The J gene is TRBJ2-1, the V gene TRBV19; D unresolved. V shed 1 base and J shed 1 base, with 5 bases lying between them. In germline, CDR1 is LNHDA, CDR2 SQIVND (reference sequence). The CDR3 is 14 residues long. CDR3 region: CASSIVASYNEQFF. The DNA for the CDR3 is TGTGCCAGTAGTATAGTTGCATCCTACAATGAGCAGTTCTTC.

The rearrangement uses TRBV7-2 and TRBJ2-5, with 9 positions matching TRBD1. Germline-derived CDR1 and CDR2 are SGHTA and FQGNSA. The CDR3 consists of 20 residues. Germline trimming cut 6 bases from V and 5 bases from J; bases unmatched to any gene: 25. CDR3 coding DNA: TGTGCCAGCAGTGACGGTCAGGGGGGACAGGGATGGGCCCTCTGGGAGACCCAGTACTTC. Translation: CASSDGQGGQGWALWETQYF. Full variable domain (remainder filled in from reference TRBV7-2 and TRBJ2-5): GAGVSQSPSNKVTEKGKDVELRCDPISGHTALYWYRQSLGQGLEFLIYFQGNSAPDKSGLPSDRFSAERTGGSVSTLTIQRTQQEDSAVYLCASSDGQGGQGWALWETQYFGPGTRLLVL.

The chain carries TRBV6-5 and TRBJ1-1, with 7 positions matching TRBD1. V shed 4 bases, J shed 4 bases, and the junction held 12 bases outside the gene matches. Germline values: CDR1 MNHEY, CDR2 SVGAGI. CDR3 length: 16 amino acids. CDR3 sequence reads: CASSSNPGGGSTEAFF. The CDR3 bases are TGTGCCAGCAGTTCCAACCCAGGGGGTGGGAGCACTGAAGCTTTCTTT.

V usage is TRBV7-9 and J usage is TRBJ1-1, with D possibly matching TRBD1 (5 bases). Trimming cost V 6 bases and J 4 bases, with 18 bases left between them. The CDR3 has 15 residues. CDR1 is SEHNR and CDR2 is FQNEAQ in the germline V gene (reference sequence). CDR3 nucleotide sequence: TGTGCCAGCAGAGTGGGGGGACCGGTGACCACTGAAGCTTTCTTT. Protein sequence: CASRVGGPVTTEAFF.

V and J are TRBV20-1 and TRBJ2-5, with 12 bases identical to TRBD2. The J segment lost 5 bases and the V segment lost 5 bases, leaving 3 bases of the junction unmatched. Germline V lookup: CDR1 DFQATT, CDR2 SNEGSKA (reference sequence). The CDR3 is 13 residues long. Here the CDR3 DNA reads TGCAGTGCTTCAACTAGCGGGGGGGAGACCCAGTACTTC. Translating gives CSASTSGGETQYF.

The chain has TRBV29-1 and TRBJ2-3; possible D gene TRBD1, 6 bases. V shed 7 bases and J shed 2 bases, with 10 bases lying between them. Germline V lookup: CDR1 SQVTM, CDR2 ANQGSEA. The length of the CDR3 is 12 residues. The CDR3: CSGGPITDTQYF. The CDR3 nucleotides are TGCAGCGGGGGGCCAATCACAGATACGCAGTATTTT.

This clonotype appeared a few times. This chain connects TRBV29-1 to TRBJ2-3; 9 bases agree with TRBD2. The CDR3 is 15 amino acids. V was clipped by 5 bases and J by 1 base; unmatched bases: 7. The germline CDR1 and CDR2 sequences are SQVTM and ANQGSEA. Here the CDR3 reads CSVPSSGRRTDTQYF. The CDR3 bases are TGCAGCGTTCCATCAAGCGGGAGGCGCACAGATACGCAGTATTTT.

The chain employs TRBV12-3 or TRBV12-4 and TRBJ1-1; D remains ambiguous. V was shortened by 7 bases and J by 3 bases, with 24 bases between the two germline ends. The CDR3 has 17 amino acids. The CDR3 region has the DNA TGTGCCAGCACTTATGGTGGGTTAGGTGTTCTGGACACTGAAGCTTTCTTT. Protein: CASTYGGLGVLDTEAFF.

This clonotype was seen repeatedly, ten times or more. V usage is TRBV24-1 and J usage is TRBJ2-7; 7 nucleotides line up with TRBD1. The CDR3 is made up of 17 amino acids. CDR1 is KGHDR, CDR2 SFDVKD, per germline. Trimming took 1 base from V and 4 from J; bases not matched to a gene: 12. CDR3 residues: CATSDFYPDRVRYEQYF. The CDR3 DNA reads TGTGCCACCAGTGATTTTTACCCCGACAGGGTTCGGTACGAGCAGTACTTC.

This clonotype was detected ten times or more. The chain couples TRBV7-6 to TRBJ2-7; a possible D gene is TRBD1 (5 bases). The CDR3 contains 12 residues. Germline V gene lookup returns CDR1 SGHVS and CDR2 FNYEAQ. V was cut by 3 bases and J by 6 bases, with 9 bases left in between. CDR3 amino acids: CASSLQGTEQYF. The DNA for the CDR3 is TGTGCCAGCAGCTTGCAGGGCACCGAGCAGTACTTC.

CDR3 sequence reads: CASTVGGRETQYF. Written as DNA, the CDR3 is TGTGCCAGCACCGTCGGGGGGCGGGAGACCCAGTACTTC. This chain uses TRBV9 with TRBJ2-5, with D perhaps matching TRBD2 (7 bases). CDR3 size: 13 residues. Germline CDR1 is SGDLS and CDR2 is YYNGEE. Trimming stripped 6 bases from V and 5 bases from J, with 14 bases between. Drawing the rest from reference TRBV9 and TRBJ2-5, the complete variable domain is DSGVTQTPKHLITATGQRVTLRCSPRSGDLSVYWYQQSLDQGLQFLIQYYNGEERAKGNILERFSAQQFPDLHSELNLSSLELGDSALYFCASTVGGRETQYFGPGTRLLVL.

This clonotype has at least ten counts. The V and J genes are TRBV2 and TRBJ2-1, with TRBD1 matching over 8 bases. CDR3 length: 14 amino acids. Germline values: CDR1 SNHLY, CDR2 FYNNEI. V gave up 11 bases and J gave up 8 bases; unmatched junction bases: 14. The CDR3 protein is CASRDRIGGYEQFF. Written as DNA, the CDR3 is TGTGCCTCAAGGGACAGGATAGGGGGGTATGAGCAGTTCTTC.

The V call is TRBV12-3 or TRBV12-4, the J call TRBJ1-2; 10 nucleotides match TRBD1. The CDR3 length is 13 residues. V was clipped by 6 bases and J by 6 bases; unmatched bases: 4. The CDR3, as DNA: TGTGCCAGCAGCATGACAGGGGGCAATGGCTACACCTTC. Encoded protein: CASSMTGGNGYTF.

The rearrangement uses TRBV7-2 and TRBJ2-1, with 10 positions matching TRBD2. From germline, CDR1 is SGHTA and CDR2 FQGNSA. V lost 5 bases to trimming and J lost 9 bases; unmatched junction nucleotides: 10. CDR3 length: 15 residues. The CDR3 sequence is CASSTRLAGAGEQFF. The DNA of the CDR3 is TGTGCCAGCAGCACCCGACTAGCGGGTGCGGGTGAGCAGTTCTTC.

The chain couples TRBV10-1 to TRBJ1-2; 7 bases line up with TRBD1. The CDR3 is 14 amino acids. Trimming at V came to 7 bases and at J to 0 bases, leaving 5 bases not matched to a gene. Per germline, CDR1 WNHNN and CDR2 SYGVQD (reference sequence). CDR3 DNA sequence: TGCGCCAGCAATAGACAGGGCCCTAACTATGGCTACACCTTC. Amino acids: CASNRQGPNYGYTF.

There are many counts of this clonotype. The chain is built from TRBV5-1 and TRBJ2-1; 8 bases are shared with TRBD2. The CDR3 sequence is 14 residues long. Germline CDR1 reads SGHRS; CDR2 reads YFSETQ. V dropped 1 base and J dropped 9; count of bases not matched to a gene: 6. This chain's CDR3 is CASSLSGGQGEQFF. CDR3 sequence (DNA): TGCGCCAGCAGCTTGTCGGGGGGGCAGGGTGAGCAGTTCTTC.

This chain uses TRBV14 with TRBJ2-7; D is perhaps TRBD2 (7 bases). Trimming shortened V by 4 bases and J by 1 base, and 17 bases separated the two germline ends. CDR3 length: 16 amino acids. Per the germline V gene, CDR1 is SGHDN and CDR2 is FVKESK. The DNA for the CDR3 is TGTGCCAGCAGCCTCCGAGGGGGGGGATCGTCCTACGAGCAGTACTTC. Translation: CASSLRGGGSSYEQYF.